This paragraph reports one T cell receptor (beta chain). Its antigen is currently unknown. The data derive from a study of cytomegalovirus exposure and HLA in healthy donors. Study observations and caveats: Overall, roughly 150 TCR beta chains were annotated as cytomegalovirus-associated.

Germline V gene data show CDR1 as MDHEN and CDR2 as SYDVKM. Trimming left V 3 bases short and J 9 bases short, with 12 bases between. The CDR3 runs 13 residues. The donors formed part of the roughly 110-subject validation cohort, distinct from the roughly 700-subject first cohort. Libraries were prepared by immunoSEQ multiplex PCR; TCRdb keeps only in-frame clonotypes and omits some of them. The sample lists about 120,000 clones, 90% to 96% occurring once. Material for sequencing was PBMCs. The clonotype was recovered from a man aged 18-30 years in good health and CMV-seronegative. The chain combines TRBV28 with TRBJ2-1, with D perhaps matching TRBD2 (5 bases). Here the CDR3 DNA reads TGTGCCAGCAGTTTGTCACCTAGCAGTGAGCAGTTCTTC. It yields the protein CASSLSPSSEQFF.